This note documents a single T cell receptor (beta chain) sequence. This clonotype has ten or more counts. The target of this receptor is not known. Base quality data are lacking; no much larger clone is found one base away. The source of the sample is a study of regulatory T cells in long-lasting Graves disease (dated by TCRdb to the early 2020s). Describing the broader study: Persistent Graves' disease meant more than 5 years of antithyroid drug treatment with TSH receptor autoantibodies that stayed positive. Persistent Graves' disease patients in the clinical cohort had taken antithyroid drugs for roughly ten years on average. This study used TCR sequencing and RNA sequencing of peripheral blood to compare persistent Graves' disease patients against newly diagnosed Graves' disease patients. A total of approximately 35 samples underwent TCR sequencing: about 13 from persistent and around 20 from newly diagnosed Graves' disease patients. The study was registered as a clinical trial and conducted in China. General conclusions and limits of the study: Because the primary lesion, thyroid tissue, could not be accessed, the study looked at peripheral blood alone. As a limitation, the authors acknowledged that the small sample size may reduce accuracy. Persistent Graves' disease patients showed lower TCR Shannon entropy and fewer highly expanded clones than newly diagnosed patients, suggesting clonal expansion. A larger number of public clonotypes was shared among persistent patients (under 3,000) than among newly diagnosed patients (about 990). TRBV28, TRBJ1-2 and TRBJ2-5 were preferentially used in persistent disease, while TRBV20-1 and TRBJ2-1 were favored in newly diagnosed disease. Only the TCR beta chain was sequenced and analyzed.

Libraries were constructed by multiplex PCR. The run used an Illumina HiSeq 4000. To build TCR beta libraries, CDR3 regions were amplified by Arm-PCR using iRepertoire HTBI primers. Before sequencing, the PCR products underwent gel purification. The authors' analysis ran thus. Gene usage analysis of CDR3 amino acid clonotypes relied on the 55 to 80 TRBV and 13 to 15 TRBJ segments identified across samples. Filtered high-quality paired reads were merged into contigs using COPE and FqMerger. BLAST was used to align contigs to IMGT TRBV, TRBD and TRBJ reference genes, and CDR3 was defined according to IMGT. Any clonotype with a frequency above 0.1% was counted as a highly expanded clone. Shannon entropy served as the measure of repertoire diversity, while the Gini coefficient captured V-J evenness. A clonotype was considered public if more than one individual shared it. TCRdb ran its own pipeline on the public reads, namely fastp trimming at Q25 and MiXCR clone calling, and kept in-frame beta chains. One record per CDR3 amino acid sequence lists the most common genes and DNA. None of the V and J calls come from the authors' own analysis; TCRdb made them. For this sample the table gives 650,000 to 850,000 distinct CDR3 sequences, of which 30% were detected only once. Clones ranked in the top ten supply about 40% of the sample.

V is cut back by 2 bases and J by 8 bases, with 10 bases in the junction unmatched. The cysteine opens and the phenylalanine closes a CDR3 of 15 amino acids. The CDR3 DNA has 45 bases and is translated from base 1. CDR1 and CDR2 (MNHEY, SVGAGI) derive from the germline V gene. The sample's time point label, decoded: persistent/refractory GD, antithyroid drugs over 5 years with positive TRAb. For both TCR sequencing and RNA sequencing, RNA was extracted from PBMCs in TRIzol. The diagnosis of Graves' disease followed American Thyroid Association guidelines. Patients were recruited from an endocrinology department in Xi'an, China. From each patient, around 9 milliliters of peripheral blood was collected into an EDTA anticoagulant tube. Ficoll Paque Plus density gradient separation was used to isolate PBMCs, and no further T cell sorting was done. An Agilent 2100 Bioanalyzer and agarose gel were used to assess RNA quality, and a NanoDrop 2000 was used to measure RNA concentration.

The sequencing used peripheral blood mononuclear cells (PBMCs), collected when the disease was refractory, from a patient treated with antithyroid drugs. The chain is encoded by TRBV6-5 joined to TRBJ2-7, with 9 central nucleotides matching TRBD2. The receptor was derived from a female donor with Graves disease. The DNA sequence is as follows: TGTGCCAGCAGTTACGGCGGGAGGGCCTTGATGCAGCAGTACTTC. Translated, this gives CASSYGGRALMQQYF.